Described below is a single T cell receptor (beta chain) sequence and its context. This clonotype was seen many times. Its antigen is still unknown. No much larger clonotype is one base removed from it; base qualities were not supplied. Libraries were constructed by 5' RACE. The data were produced on an Illumina MiSeq. TCRdb reran the public reads through fastp at Q25 and MiXCR, keeping productive beta chains. Every entry covers one CDR3 protein and lists the most common genes and DNA from its rows. The sample contains 40,000 to 60,000 distinct CDR3 sequences, roughly 15% of them found a single time. The ten largest account for about 16% of the sample. The sample comes from a study of T cells of healthy individuals (dated by TCRdb to between 2018 and 2020). The CDR3 starts with the cysteine, ends with the phenylalanine, and has 13 residues. Only the CDR3 DNA is retained, 39 bases long and in frame from the first base. CDR1 and CDR2 are drawn from the germline V gene (reference sequence): MNHNY, SVGAGI. Trimming removed 5 bases from V and 5 bases from J, leaving 9 bases between the germline ends.

This clonotype originated in a human donor in good health. This chain joins TRBV6-6 to TRBJ1-4, with no confidently assigned D gene. The bases are TGTGCCAGCAGTCGGGTCGCAAATGAAAAACTGTTTTTT. It is translated as CASSRVANEKLFF.